This entry describes one T cell receptor beta chain. At one boundary the junction diverges from the germline segment, which might be a read error. The authors made TCR beta cDNA from about 500 ng total RNA with a constant-region primer. Library construction for TCR beta comprised three nested multiplex PCR rounds performed with slightly modified ARM-PCR. TRBV1-TRBV30 forward primers paired with a C-beta reverse primer drove the first two PCR rounds, around 10 cycles each. TCRdb processed the multiplex PCR reads anew with MiXCR; each CDR3 protein has one entry. The data hold roughly 78,000 distinct CDR3 sequences, with about two thirds observed a single time. The sample belongs to a study of tumor-infiltrating lymphocytes in primary liver carcinoma. About the study: Tumor lesions were T1-T3 N0M0 and spanned roughly 4 to 11 cm.

The CDR3 is made up of 12 amino acids. CDR1 is ENHRY, CDR2 SYGVKD, per germline. Bulk tissue was left unsorted, and RNA and DNA were co-extracted from 20-30 mg of it. Sequenced material: liver tumor tissue from sampling region 4. Noted subset: tumor region T4, right-lateral pole. The TCR comes from a woman aged 55-69 years with primary liver carcinoma and hepatitis B virus infection. The chain links TRBV10-3 to TRBJ1-1; no firm D call. The DNA of the CDR3 is TGTGCCATCAGGTCGGGGAACACTGAAGCTATCTTT. This gives the protein CAIRSGNTEAIF.